This is a list of T cell receptor beta chains from one sample in a study of shared clonotypes between healthy human individuals. Method: immunoSEQ multiplex PCR; TCRdb's copy keeps in-frame clones and lacks some. The table includes over a million clones, about four fifths detected once. The sequencing input was memory CD4+ T cells from PBMCs. These receptors originate from a man aged 18 to 29 in good health. Some clones in this sample may be carry-over from other donors' samples. Both conserved end residues are part of each CDR3. The order of the fields is CDR3 DNA, CDR3 protein, clone size, V gene, J gene, D gene. The D gene is left open where the match is weak. Only some rows state a clone size, as once, few, many or a class for expanded clones.

TGTGCCAGCAGCCCCAGGGGGTGGGAGGGCACCTACAATGAGCAGTTCTTC	CASSPRGWEGTYNEQFF	-	TRBV7-8	TRBJ2-1	-
TGTGCCAGCAGCTTAAACCGACAGGAAAGGTCCGGGGAGCTGTTTTTT	CASSLNRQERSGELFF	few	TRBV7-2	TRBJ2-2	-
TGCAGCGTTGAGACTAGCGGGTCCCACGAGCAGTACTTC	CSVETSGSHEQYF	-	TRBV29-1	TRBJ2-7	TRBD2
TGCGCCAGCAGCTCGCGGGACTCTACTTATATGAACACTGAAGCTTTCTTT	CASSSRDSTYMNTEAFF	-	TRBV4-1	TRBJ1-1	-
TGCGCCAGCAGCTTGGAGGCGCACACAGATACGCAGTATTTT	CASSLEAHTDTQYF	few	TRBV5-1	TRBJ2-3	-
TGTGCCAGCAGCTTAGATCGGGACACTGAAGCTTTCTTT	CASSLDRDTEAFF	-	TRBV11-2	TRBJ1-1	-
TGTGCCAGCAGCCCGAGACAGGGCTCTGGAAACACCATATATTTT	CASSPRQGSGNTIYF	few	TRBV9	TRBJ1-3	TRBD1
TGCGCCAGCAGCCTGACAGGGGGCACTGAAGCTTTCTTT	CASSLTGGTEAFF	few	TRBV10-1	TRBJ1-1	TRBD1
TGTGCCAGCAGTTTACCGGGAGACTCCTACGAGCAGTACTTC	CASSLPGDSYEQYF	-	TRBV28	TRBJ2-7	-
TGCGCCAGCAGCTTGGGAATGAGAGCGGGAGGCCGTGGAGATACGCAGTATTTT	CASSLGMRAGGRGDTQYF	-	TRBV5-1	TRBJ2-3	TRBD2
TGTGCCAGCAGAGGGCCAGGGGGCTCCTACGAGCAGTACTTC	CASRGPGGSYEQYF	-	TRBV28	TRBJ2-7	TRBD1
TGTGCCAGTTGGGGGGCAGGACAGCCGAACACTGAAGCTTTCTTT	CASWGAGQPNTEAFF	few	TRBV27	TRBJ1-1	-
TGTGCCAGCAGCCAAGGGGATTCGGCCTGGGTCACAGATACGCAGTATTTT	CASSQGDSAWVTDTQYF	-	TRBV14	TRBJ2-3	-
TGCAGCGTAGGGGACAGGGGCTACGAGCAGTACTTC	CSVGDRGYEQYF	-	TRBV29-1	TRBJ2-7	TRBD1
TGTGCAAGTCGCTCAGAGCCGACGGGAGGCCGGCACACCTTC	CASRSEPTGGRHTF	few	TRBV12-2	TRBJ1-2	-
TGCGCCAGCAGCCTACAGGGAGCCTCCTACAATGAGCAGTTCTTC	CASSLQGASYNEQFF	few	TRBV5-1	TRBJ2-1	-
TGTGCCAGCAGTGTTACCGGGACTAGCAGGTACAATGAGCAGTTCTTC	CASSVTGTSRYNEQFF	-	TRBV9	TRBJ2-1	TRBD2
TGTGCCAGCAGTGTGAGCAGGGGGCAAGCTTTCTTT	CASSVSRGQAFF	-	TRBV28	TRBJ1-1	TRBD1
TGCAGCGTTGAGCAGAACCGCGACACTGAAGCTTTCTTT	CSVEQNRDTEAFF	-	TRBV29-1	TRBJ1-1	-
TGTGCCAGCAGGACTAGCCCTCTATCCACCGGGGAGCTGTTTTTT	CASRTSPLSTGELFF	-	TRBV2	TRBJ2-2	TRBD2
TGTGCTAGTGGTTTGGTACCTCGGGCGAGGGACATTCAGTACTTC	CASGLVPRARDIQYF	-	TRBV12-5	TRBJ2-4	-
TGTGCCAGCAGAACCGGTCCGGGCTATGGCTACACCTTC	CASRTGPGYGYTF	-	TRBV28	TRBJ1-2	-
TGTGCCAGCAGTTTATCTGGCAGCTATGGCTACACCTTC	CASSLSGSYGYTF	-	TRBV28	TRBJ1-2	-
TGTGCCAGCAGTCCACCCAACGCAGGGGGAGACTATTCTGGAAACACCATATATTTT	CASSPPNAGGDYSGNTIYF	-	TRBV27	TRBJ1-3	TRBD1
TGTGCCAGCAGTGAAGCGCGGCTGATTTACGAGCAGTACTTC	CASSEARLIYEQYF	-	TRBV6-1	TRBJ2-7	-
TGTGCCAGTGGAAAAGCCGGGACAGGCGGCGAGACCCAGTACTTC	CASGKAGTGGETQYF	few	TRBV19	TRBJ2-5	TRBD1
TGTGCCAGCAGCTTCCAGGGGGGGACTGAAGCTTTCTTT	CASSFQGGTEAFF	-	TRBV7-3	TRBJ1-1	TRBD1
TGCGCCAGCAGCTTCGGGACAGGGAATGAAAAACTGTTTTTT	CASSFGTGNEKLFF	few	TRBV5-1	TRBJ1-4	TRBD1
TGTGCCAGCAGCCCTGGGGGTAGCGGGAGCAATGAGCAGTTCTTC	CASSPGGSGSNEQFF	-	TRBV7-3	TRBJ2-1	TRBD2
TGCGCCAGCATCACTGCGGTAGGCGACGGCGGGGAGCTGTTTTTT	CASITAVGDGGELFF	-	TRBV5-1	TRBJ2-2	-
TGTGCCAGCAGTTTACTAAACAGGGGCAACTATGGCTACACCTTC	CASSLLNRGNYGYTF	-	TRBV28	TRBJ1-2	TRBD1
TGCGCCAGCAGCTTTTCCGGGACAGGTTATTACAATGAGCAGTTCTTC	CASSFSGTGYYNEQFF	few	TRBV5-1	TRBJ2-1	TRBD1
TGTGCCAGCAGCGGACTAGCGGGAGCTCGCACAGATACGCAGTATTTT	CASSGLAGARTDTQYF	-	TRBV14	TRBJ2-3	TRBD2
TGTGCCAGCAGCTGGGAGGACAGGCACTATGGCTACACCTTC	CASSWEDRHYGYTF	-	TRBV5-4	TRBJ1-2	TRBD1
TGTGCCAGCAGCTTAGTGGGCCGCACAGATACGCAGTATTTT	CASSLVGRTDTQYF	-	TRBV11-2	TRBJ2-3	-
TGTGCCAGCAGCATATTCGCAGGCAGCTATGGCTACACCTTC	CASSIFAGSYGYTF	once	TRBV7-9	TRBJ1-2	-
TGTGCCAGCAGTGTGACAGGTCGGTTTGAAGCTTTCTTT	CASSVTGRFEAFF	-	TRBV28	TRBJ1-1	-
TGTGCCAGCAGCTTAGGGAACAATGAGCAGTTCTTC	CASSLGNNEQFF	-	TRBV7-9	TRBJ2-1	-
TGTGCCAGCAGTTCCTGGACTAGCGGCCAAGAGACCCAGTACTTC	CASSSWTSGQETQYF	-	TRBV27	TRBJ2-5	TRBD2
TGCGCCAGCAGCTTGGAGGTTTCTGGGGCCAACGTCCTGACTTTC	CASSLEVSGANVLTF	-	TRBV5-1	TRBJ2-6	-
TGCGCCAGCAGCCATACCGGGGATTCAACCTCGGCCCAGCATTTT	CASSHTGDSTSAQHF	-	TRBV4-1	TRBJ1-5	-
TGTGCCAGTAGTTCGGACAGGGGGTATACAGATACGCAGTATTTT	CASSSDRGYTDTQYF	-	TRBV19	TRBJ2-3	TRBD1
TGTGCCAGCAGCCGACCGACAGGAACAAGCAATCAGCCCCAGCATTTT	CASSRPTGTSNQPQHF	once	TRBV7-3	TRBJ1-5	-
TGTGCCAGCAGCACACAGGGGGCGAATGGTCAGCCCCAGCATTTT	CASSTQGANGQPQHF	many	TRBV7-8	TRBJ1-5	TRBD1